This T cell receptor (beta chain) derives from a study of T cell repertoires in cytomegalovirus infection. Study at large: Public TCR beta signatures provided an indication of both CMV infection and a matching HLA type.

CDR3 length: 13 amino acids. The ends were cut back, 1 base at V and 11 bases at J, with 17 bases in the middle. Germline CDR1 and CDR2: DFQATT and SNEGSKA (reference sequence). TCRdb independently ran MiXCR on the reads; one entry per CDR3 protein. The sample consists of about 740,000 distinct CDR3 sequences, less than 40% of them appearing once. This clonotype was observed a few times. The antigen is not known. General study findings and limits: Public TCR beta family frequency separated CMV-and-HLA carriers, including in an independent cohort.

The source is a human donor in good health (CMV status not recorded). Some clones in this sample may be carry-over from other donors' samples. Sequencing was done on a sample of PBMCs. V and J are TRBV20-1 and TRBJ1-1; no clear D gene. The CDR3 spells CSARVPLETRAFF. The CDR3 coding sequence is TGCAGTGCTAGAGTCCCCCTGGAAACGAGGGCTTTCTTT.